Listed here are 32 T cell receptor beta chains from one sample, sequenced in a study of shared clonotypes between healthy human individuals. Sequenced by immunoSEQ multiplex PCR; TCRdb stores in-frame clones only, minus some. Of about 1.1 million clones in the sample, around 78% were seen once. The sequenced sample consisted of memory CD4+ T cells from PBMCs. The subset: CD45RA-negative fraction. Source of these receptors: a man younger than 35 in good health. Some clones in this sample may be carry-over from other donors' samples.

The rearrangement uses TRBV2 and TRBJ2-7; 8 nucleotides line up with TRBD2. CDR1 and CDR2 from the germline V gene are SNHLY and FYNNEI. The V segment lost 8 bases and the J segment 1 base; nucleotides outside the gene matches: 16. The CDR3 has 17 residues. The CDR3 nucleotides read TGTGCCAGCTTACGGGGGGCTAGCGGGCCTACTTCCTACGAGCAGTACTTC. This translates into CASLRGASGPTSYEQYF.

The J gene is TRBJ2-7, the V gene TRBV9, with D perhaps TRBD2 (7 bases). The germline V gene encodes CDR1 SGDLS and CDR2 YYNGEE. The CDR3 is 13 amino acids. V lost 3 bases and J 7 bases, leaving 14 bases between the germline ends. The CDR3 sequence: CASSGPGGKEQYF. The CDR3 region has the DNA TGTGCCAGCAGCGGTCCGGGGGGCAAAGAGCAGTACTTC. The whole variable domain, remainder taken from reference TRBV9 and TRBJ2-7, is DSGVTQTPKHLITATGQRVTLRCSPRSGDLSVYWYQQSLDQGLQFLIQYYNGEERAKGNILERFSAQQFPDLHSELNLSSLELGDSALYFCASSGPGGKEQYFGPGTRLTVT.

V is TRBV7-2 and J is TRBJ2-7; possibly TRBD1 for D (5 bases). V was pared by 4 bases and J by 1 base, with 14 bases between. The germline CDR1 and CDR2 sequences are SGHTA and FQGNSA. The CDR3 has 15 residues. The CDR3, as DNA: TGTGCCAGCAGCTCTGGTGCAGGGCGGTCCTACGAGCAGTACTTC. Protein: CASSSGAGRSYEQYF.

The chain combines TRBV15 with TRBJ2-5, with 7 bases fitting TRBD1. CDR1 LNHNV and CDR2 YYDKDF come from the germline V gene (reference sequence). V was clipped by 1 base and J by 2 bases; unmatched bases: 7. CDR3 size: 16 residues. Here the CDR3 reads CATSRAPGRGQETQYF. The DNA of the CDR3 is TGTGCCACCAGCAGAGCACCCGGCAGGGGGCAAGAGACCCAGTACTTC. Supplemented by reference TRBV15 and TRBJ2-5, the full variable domain reads DAMVIQNPRYQVTQFGKPVTLSCSQTLNHNVMYWYQQKSSQAPKLLFHYYDKDFNNEADTPDNFQSRRPNTSFCFLDIRSPGLGDTAMYLCATSRAPGRGQETQYFGPGTRLLVL.

The chain links TRBV19 to TRBJ1-2, with TRBD1 matching over 7 bases. The CDR3 has 15 residues. Unmatched junction bases numbered 9, after V lost 3 bases and J lost 5 bases. CDR1 is LNHDA and CDR2 is SQIVND in the germline V gene (reference sequence). CDR3 nucleotide sequence: TGTGCCAGTAGTATTGATGACAGGGCCGGGTATGGCTACACCTTC. Encoded protein: CASSIDDRAGYGYTF.

This clone has a count of ten or more. The rearrangement joins TRBV5-1 to TRBJ2-7; D remains unclear. V was pared by 4 bases and J by 0 bases, with 23 bases between. The CDR3 runs to 18 residues. Per the germline V gene, CDR1 is SGHRS and CDR2 is YFSETQ. The CDR3: CASSLTPSGHAYSYEQYF. CDR3 nucleotide sequence: TGCGCCAGCAGCCTAACTCCGTCCGGCCACGCTTACTCCTACGAGCAGTACTTC.

In its sample, this clone was seen once. V gene TRBV9 combines with J gene TRBJ2-7; the D gene could be TRBD1 or TRBD2 (5 bases each). There are 16 residues in the CDR3. The V gene's germline CDR1 is SGDLS and CDR2 YYNGEE. V was cut by 0 bases and J by 2 bases, with 15 bases left in between. CDR3 loop: CASSVGPGTVTYEQYF. Here the CDR3 DNA reads TGTGCCAGCAGCGTAGGTCCTGGGACGGTAACCTACGAGCAGTACTTC.

The CDR3 sequence is CASSLGATSNTGELFF. CDR3 nucleotide sequence: TGTGCCAGCAGCCTGGGGGCTACCTCGAACACCGGGGAGCTGTTTTTT. This rearrangement joins TRBV28 to TRBJ2-2; D may be TRBD1 (6 bases). Trimming took 6 bases from V and 0 from J, leaving 14 bases between them. This CDR3 has 16 residues. The germline CDR1 and CDR2 sequences are MDHEN and SYDVKM.

The gene calls are TRBV5-1 and TRBJ2-5, with 7 bases lining up with TRBD1. This CDR3 is 15 amino acids long. The V and J ends lost 1 base and 4 bases, in that order; junction bases with no gene match: 7. Germline V gene lookup returns CDR1 SGHRS and CDR2 YFSETQ. The CDR3 DNA sequence: TGCGCCAGCAGCTTGACAGGGGTGCTGCGAGAGACCCAGTACTTC. Translating gives CASSLTGVLRETQYF. The whole variable domain, remainder taken from reference TRBV5-1 and TRBJ2-5, is KAGVTQTPRYLIKTRGQQVTLSCSPISGHRSVSWYQQTPGQGLQFLFEYFSETQRNKGNFPGRFSGRQFSNSRSEMNVSTLELGDSALYLCASSLTGVLRETQYFGPGTRLLVL.

The chain joins TRBV4-3 to TRBJ1-1, with 9 bases that match TRBD1. There are 18 residues in the CDR3. J gave up 1 base and V 4 bases, and 13 bases lay outside the gene matches. The V gene's germline CDR1 is LGHNA and CDR2 YSLEER. The CDR3 DNA follows: TGCGCCAGCAGCCCCCACAGGGGGCCGGAGGAGCCGAACACTGAAGCTTTCTTT. Its translation is CASSPHRGPEEPNTEAFF.

The chain has TRBV18 and TRBJ1-2; 11 nucleotides align to TRBD1. The CDR3 has 15 residues. Germline V gene data show CDR1 as KGHSH and CDR2 as LQKENI. Losses at the gene ends were 5 bases for V and 3 bases for J; bases not matched to a gene: 5. CDR3 in DNA: TGTGCCAGCTCAACGGGACAGGGGGTCGACTATGGCTACACCTTC. It translates to CASSTGQGVDYGYTF.

The gene calls are TRBV11-2 and TRBJ2-1, with 12 bases that match TRBD2. V gave up 7 bases and J gave up 7 bases; unmatched junction bases: 14. This CDR3 is built from 17 residues. CDR1 and CDR2 from the germline V gene are SGHAT and FQNNGV. CDR3 coding DNA: TGTGCCAGCACCAAAACACCCCCTAGCGGGAGGGAAAATGAGCAGTTCTTC. Protein sequence: CASTKTPPSGRENEQFF.

The CDR3 coding sequence is TGTGCCAGCAGAAACAGCCACTCTGGGGCCAACGTCCTGACTTTC. Its translation: CASRNSHSGANVLTF. The V gene is TRBV28, the J gene TRBJ2-6; the D is unclear. Trimming shortened V by 6 bases and J by 0 bases, and 9 bases separated the two germline ends. This CDR3 contains 15 residues. The germline CDR1 and CDR2 sequences are MDHEN and SYDVKM.

V usage is TRBV28 and J usage is TRBJ2-6; no firm D call. Germline V gene sequence: CDR1 MDHEN, CDR2 SYDVKM. Trimming took 7 bases from V and 2 from J, leaving 12 bases between them. The CDR3 runs to 15 residues. This CDR3 is CASKTSGAGANVLTF. Written as DNA, the CDR3 is TGTGCCAGCAAAACGAGTGGGGCTGGGGCCAACGTCCTGACTTTC. Using reference TRBV28 and TRBJ2-6 for the parts outside the CDR3, the full variable domain is DVKVTQSSRYLVKRTGEKVFLECVQDMDHENMFWYRQDPGLGLRLIYFSYDVKMKEKGDIPEGYSVSREKKERFSLILESASTNQTSMYLCASKTSGAGANVLTFGAGSRLTVL.

This clone occurred a few times. This chain links TRBV7-2 with TRBJ2-7; the D is unclear. Germline CDR1 is SGHTA and CDR2 is FQGNSA. Trimming took 4 bases from V and 6 from J, leaving 10 bases between them. The CDR3 is 12 residues long. The CDR3 nucleotides read TGTGCCAGCAGCTCCTCCCGGAGCGAGCAGTACTTC. Translating it yields CASSSSRSEQYF.

A note on this clone: This CDR3 is also generated by other DNA sequences in the sample. The chain recombines TRBV30 with TRBJ1-2, with D unresolved. The CDR3 has 12 residues. Looked up from germline, CDR1 is GTSNPN and CDR2 is SVGIG (reference sequence). The V gene lost 2 bases and the J gene lost 4 bases, with 8 bases spanning the gap. In nucleotides, the CDR3 is TGTGCCTGGAGTCCGGGGTCCTATGGCTACACCTTC. This sequence encodes CAWSPGSYGYTF.

The chain carries TRBV9 and TRBJ1-2; 7 bases match TRBD1. The V gene's germline CDR1 is SGDLS and CDR2 YYNGEE. Trimming cost V 0 bases and J 6 bases; bases outside gene matches: 14. The CDR3 covers 17 residues. The CDR3 DNA is TGTGCCAGCAGCGTAGATTACCGTCACAGGGGCGTCCATGGCTACACCTTC. Translated, it gives CASSVDYRHRGVHGYTF.

The rearrangement links TRBV5-6 to TRBJ2-1, with D perhaps TRBD2 (6 bases). Deletions cut 2 bases from V and 3 bases from J, with 12 bases between. The germline V gene has CDR1 SGHDT and CDR2 YYEEEE. The CDR3 has 15 amino acids. The DNA for the CDR3 is TGTGCCAGCAGCTTACCGGGACTGCACTACAATGAGCAGTTCTTC. Translation: CASSLPGLHYNEQFF.

This clone has more than one count but fewer than ten. This sequence joins TRBV2 and TRBJ2-2, with 8 bases that match TRBD1. The CDR3 contains 14 residues. CDR1 and CDR2 from the germline V gene are SNHLY and FYNNEI. The V and J ends lost 3 bases and 6 bases, in that order; junction bases with no gene match: 3. The CDR3 DNA sequence: TGTGCCAGCAGTGACCAGGGGGCGGCCGGGGAGCTGTTTTTT. Translated: CASSDQGAAGELFF.

V gene TRBV28 combines with J gene TRBJ1-2, with 12 bases identical to TRBD1. V trimming: 5 bases; J trimming: 7 bases; junction bases outside the gene matches: 5. CDR1 MDHEN and CDR2 SYDVKM come from the germline V gene. The length of the CDR3 is 14 residues. As DNA, the CDR3 is TGTGCCAGCAGTGCTGGGACAGGGGGCCGTGGCTACACCTTC. Translated, it gives CASSAGTGGRGYTF.

The chain recombines TRBV19 with TRBJ1-3; unclear D gene. This CDR3 contains 16 residues. Trimming took 3 bases from V and 0 from J, leaving 12 bases between them. Looked up from germline, CDR1 is LNHDA and CDR2 is SQIVND (reference sequence). For the CDR3, the DNA is TGTGCCAGTAGTATCCCGCCCGGTTTCTCTGGAAACACCATATATTTT. Translation: CASSIPPGFSGNTIYF.

V is TRBV7-3 and J is TRBJ2-3; D is uncertain. CDR3 length: 14 amino acids. In germline, CDR1 is SGHTA, CDR2 FQGTGA. Trimming pared 5 bases from V and 4 bases from J, leaving 13 bases between. CDR3 in amino acids: CASSPSAVADTQYF. The CDR3 DNA follows: TGTGCCAGCAGCCCAAGCGCGGTAGCAGATACGCAGTATTTT.

The rearrangement joins TRBV6-6 to TRBJ2-7; D ambiguous. The CDR3 has 14 residues. V gave up 0 bases and J gave up 2 bases, with 8 bases separating them. Germline-derived CDR1 and CDR2 are MNHNY and SVGAGI (reference sequence). CDR3 coding DNA: TGTGCCAGCAGTTACTCAGAGGTTGCCTACGAGCAGTACTTC. Translating it yields CASSYSEVAYEQYF.

This chain joins TRBV14 and TRBJ2-1, with D maybe TRBD2 (7 bases). CDR3 length: 15 amino acids. Trimming pared 6 bases from V and 7 bases from J, leaving 19 bases between. CDR1 SGHDN and CDR2 FVKESK come from the germline V gene. This CDR3 is CASRAGASVRNEQFF. Written as DNA, the CDR3 is TGTGCCAGCAGGGCGGGGGCTAGCGTGCGGAATGAGCAGTTCTTC. Full variable domain (remainder filled in from reference TRBV14 and TRBJ2-1): EAGVTQFPSHSVIEKGQTVTLRCDPISGHDNLYWYRRVMGKEIKFLLHFVKESKQDESGMPNNRFLAERTGGTYSTLKVQPAELEDSGVYFCASRAGASVRNEQFFGPGTRLTVL.

The V gene is TRBV14, the J gene TRBJ2-7, with D unclear. The CDR3 has 15 residues. Between the trimmed V and J ends, which lost 3 bases and 7 bases, there was a span of 19 bases. The germline CDR1 and CDR2 sequences are SGHDN and FVKESK. CDR3 bases: TGTGCCAGCAGCCATGTACAGCCACCCCTTGGGGAGCAGTACTTC. Translated, it gives CASSHVQPPLGEQYF.

The chain uses TRBV11-2 and TRBJ2-1, with TRBD2 matching over 9 bases. The CDR3 has 16 amino acids. Germline V lookup: CDR1 SGHAT, CDR2 FQNNGV. With 4 bases clipped from V and 8 bases from J, the junction kept 12 bases outside the gene matches. CDR3 loop: CASSSPPGLATDEQFF. In nucleotides, the CDR3 is TGTGCCAGCAGCTCACCCCCGGGACTAGCAACCGATGAGCAGTTCTTC.

The chain combines TRBV20-1 with TRBJ1-1; D call uncertain. The germline V and J ends were trimmed by 5 bases and 11 bases, with 15 bases remaining between them. The V gene's germline CDR1 is DFQATT and CDR2 SNEGSKA (reference sequence). The CDR3 is 11 residues long. CDR3 sequence (DNA): TGCAGTGCTCGACCGGGGAAGGAGGCTTTCTTT. Residues: CSARPGKEAFF.

The chain uses TRBV5-4 and TRBJ1-2; 7 nucleotides line up with TRBD1. From germline, CDR1 is SGHNT and CDR2 YYREEE (reference sequence). The CDR3 contains 15 residues. The junction had 7 bases not matched to a gene; V was cut back by 0 bases and J by 5 bases. CDR3 DNA: TGTGCCAGCAGCTTGGGACTACAGGGGTCGTATGGCTACACCTTC. It codes for CASSLGLQGSYGYTF.

The V gene is TRBV6-6, the J gene TRBJ1-5, with D unresolved. The germline CDR1 and CDR2 sequences are MNHNY and SVGAGI (reference sequence). The CDR3 is made up of 11 amino acids. V was clipped by 6 bases and J by 2 bases, with 2 bases between them. The CDR3 protein is CASRGNQPQHF. In DNA, the CDR3 is TGTGCCAGCAGGGGCAATCAGCCCCAGCATTTT.

In this sample, this clone turned up once. V is TRBV5-4 and J is TRBJ2-1; possibly TRBD1 or TRBD2 for D (6 bases each). The germline gives CDR1 SGHNT, CDR2 YYREEE (reference sequence). V was cut by 4 bases and J by 2 bases, with 10 bases left in between. This CDR3 has 14 residues. CDR3 coding DNA: TGTGCCAGCAGCCCGGGGGCAACCTACAATGAGCAGTTCTTC. Translation: CASSPGATYNEQFF.

V gene TRBV18 combines with J gene TRBJ2-1; no clear D gene. CDR3 length: 13 residues. The germline CDR1 and CDR2 sequences are KGHSH and LQKENI. Trimming removed 1 base from V and 8 bases from J, with 9 bases in between. CDR3 loop: CASSPLQHHEQFF. In DNA form, the CDR3 reads TGTGCCAGCTCACCACTCCAACATCATGAGCAGTTCTTC.

J is TRBJ2-1 and V is TRBV10-3, with 9 positions matching TRBD2. Germline V gene sequence: CDR1 ENHRY, CDR2 SYGVKD. The V segment lost 3 bases and the J segment 8 bases; nucleotides outside the gene matches: 11. This CDR3 spans 16 amino acids. CDR3 nucleotide sequence: TGTGCCATCAGTGATGGAGCGGGGGGTACAAGGGATGAGCAGTTCTTC. The encoded protein is CAISDGAGGTRDEQFF.